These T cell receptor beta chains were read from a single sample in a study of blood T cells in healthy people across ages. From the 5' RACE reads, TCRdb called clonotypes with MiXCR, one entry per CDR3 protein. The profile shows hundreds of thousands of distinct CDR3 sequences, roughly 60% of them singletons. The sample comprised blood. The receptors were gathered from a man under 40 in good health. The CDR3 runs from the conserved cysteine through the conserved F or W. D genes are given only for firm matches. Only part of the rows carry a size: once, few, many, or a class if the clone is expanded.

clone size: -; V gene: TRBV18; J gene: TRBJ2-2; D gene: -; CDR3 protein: CASSPGPNTGELFF; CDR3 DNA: TGTGCCAGCTCTCCGGGACCCAACACCGGGGAGCTGTTTTTT
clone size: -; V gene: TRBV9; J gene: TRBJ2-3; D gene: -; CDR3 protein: CASSSVNTQYF; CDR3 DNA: TGTGCCAGCAGTTCTGTGAATACGCAGTATTTT
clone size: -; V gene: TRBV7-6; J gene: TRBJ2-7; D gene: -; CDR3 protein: CASSLEAGVSLRNEQYF; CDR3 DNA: TGTGCCAGCAGCTTAGAGGCAGGCGTTAGTCTTAGGAACGAGCAGTACTTC
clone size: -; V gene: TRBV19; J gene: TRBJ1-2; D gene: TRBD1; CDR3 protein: CASTPGTAFFYGYTF; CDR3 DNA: TGTGCCAGTACGCCCGGGACAGCATTCTTCTATGGCTACACCTTC
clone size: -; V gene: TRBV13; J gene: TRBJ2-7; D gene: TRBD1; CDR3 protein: CASSREGDRAYEQYF; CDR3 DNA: TGTGCCAGCAGCCGTGAAGGGGACAGGGCCTACGAGCAGTACTTC
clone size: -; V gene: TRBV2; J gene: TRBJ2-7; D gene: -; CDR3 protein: CASSERLANYNEQYF; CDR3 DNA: TGTGCCAGCAGTGAAAGGCTAGCGAACTACAATGAGCAGTACTTC
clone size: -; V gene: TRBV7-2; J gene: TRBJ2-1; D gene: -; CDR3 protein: CASSLGTAGSYNEQFF; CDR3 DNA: TGTGCCAGCAGCTTAGGGACCGCGGGCTCCTACAATGAGCAGTTCTTC
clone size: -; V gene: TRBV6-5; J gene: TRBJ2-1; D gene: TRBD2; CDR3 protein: CASSTASGVLNEQFF; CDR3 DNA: TGTGCCAGCAGTACGGCTAGCGGTGTCCTCAATGAGCAGTTCTTC
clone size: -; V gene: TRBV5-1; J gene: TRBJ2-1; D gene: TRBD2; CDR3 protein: CASSLGVAGDDNEQFF; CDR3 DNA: TGCGCCAGCAGCTTGGGGGTAGCGGGAGATGACAATGAGCAGTTCTTC
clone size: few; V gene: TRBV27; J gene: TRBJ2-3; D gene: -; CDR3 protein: CASRTERLTDTQYF; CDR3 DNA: TGTGCCAGCCGTACGGAGCGTTTGACAGATACGCAGTATTTT
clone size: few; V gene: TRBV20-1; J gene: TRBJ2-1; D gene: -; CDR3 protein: CSASGRGPFDEQFF; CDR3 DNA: TGCAGTGCTAGCGGGAGGGGGCCATTCGATGAGCAGTTCTTC